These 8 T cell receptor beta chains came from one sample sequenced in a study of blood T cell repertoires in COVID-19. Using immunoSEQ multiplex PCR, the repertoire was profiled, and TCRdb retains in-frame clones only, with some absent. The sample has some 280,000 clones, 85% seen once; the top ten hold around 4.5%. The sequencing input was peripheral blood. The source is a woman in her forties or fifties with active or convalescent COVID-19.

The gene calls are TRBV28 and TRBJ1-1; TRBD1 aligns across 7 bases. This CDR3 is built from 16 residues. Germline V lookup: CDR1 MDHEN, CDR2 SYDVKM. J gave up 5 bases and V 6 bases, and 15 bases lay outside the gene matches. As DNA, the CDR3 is TGTGCCAGCAGCAGGACCGGGACAGCGGGTGCGACTGAAGCTTTCTTT. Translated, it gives CASSRTGTAGATEAFF.

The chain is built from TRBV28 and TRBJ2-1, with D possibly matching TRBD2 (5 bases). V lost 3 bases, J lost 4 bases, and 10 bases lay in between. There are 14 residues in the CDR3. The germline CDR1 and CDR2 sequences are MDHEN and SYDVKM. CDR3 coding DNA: TGTGCCAGCAGTTTCATAGAGGGTTACAATGAGCAGTTCTTC. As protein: CASSFIEGYNEQFF.

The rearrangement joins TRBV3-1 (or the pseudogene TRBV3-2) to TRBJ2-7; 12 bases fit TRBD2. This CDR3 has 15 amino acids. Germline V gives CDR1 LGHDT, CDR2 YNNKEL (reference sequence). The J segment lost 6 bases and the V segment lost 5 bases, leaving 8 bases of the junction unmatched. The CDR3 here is CASSKTSGSWFEQYF. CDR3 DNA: TGTGCCAGCAGCAAGACTAGCGGGAGCTGGTTCGAGCAGTACTTC.

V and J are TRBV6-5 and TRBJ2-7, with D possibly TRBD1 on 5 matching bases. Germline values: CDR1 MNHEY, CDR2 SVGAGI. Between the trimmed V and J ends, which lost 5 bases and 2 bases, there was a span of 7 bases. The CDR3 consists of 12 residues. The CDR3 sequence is CASSHRTYEQYF. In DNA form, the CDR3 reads TGTGCCAGCAGTCACAGGACCTACGAGCAGTACTTC.

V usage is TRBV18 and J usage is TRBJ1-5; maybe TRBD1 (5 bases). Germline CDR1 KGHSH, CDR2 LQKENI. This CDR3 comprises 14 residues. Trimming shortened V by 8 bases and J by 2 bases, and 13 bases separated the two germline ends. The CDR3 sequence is CASTDRAGNQPQHF. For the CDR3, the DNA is TGTGCCAGCACAGACAGAGCCGGCAATCAGCCCCAGCATTTT.

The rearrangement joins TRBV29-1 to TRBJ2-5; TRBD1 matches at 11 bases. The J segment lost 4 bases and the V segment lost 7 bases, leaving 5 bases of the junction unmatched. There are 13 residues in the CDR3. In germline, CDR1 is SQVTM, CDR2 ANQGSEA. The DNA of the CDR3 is TGCAGCGCCCGGACAGGGGGCGGAGAGACCCAGTACTTC. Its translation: CSARTGGGETQYF.

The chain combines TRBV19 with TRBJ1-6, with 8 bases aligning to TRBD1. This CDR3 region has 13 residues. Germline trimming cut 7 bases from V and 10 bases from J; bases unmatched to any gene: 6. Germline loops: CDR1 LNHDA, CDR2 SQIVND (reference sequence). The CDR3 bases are TGTGCCAGTACCGGACAGGGTACCTCACCCCTCCACTTT. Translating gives CASTGQGTSPLHF.

The CDR3 spells CASSSEGGETEAFF. CDR3 sequence (DNA): TGTGCCAGCTCCTCAGAGGGTGGGGAGACTGAAGCTTTCTTT. The V and J genes are TRBV18 and TRBJ1-1; D gene uncertain. CDR3 length equals 14 residues. CDR1 KGHSH and CDR2 LQKENI come from the germline V gene. The ends were cut back, 6 bases at V and 5 bases at J, with 16 bases in the middle.